This T cell receptor beta chain originates from a study of cytomegalovirus exposure and HLA in healthy donors. Whole-study findings and limits: The listing of approximately 160 TCR beta chains classed them as cytomegalovirus-associated.

The PCR employed 60 Vbeta primers together with 13 Jbeta primers. As handled by the study authors: Counted up in a later analysis, unique TCR beta chains came to 60 million to 95 million, with about 9.9 million shared. This table comes from immunoSEQ multiplex PCR, and its TCRdb copy is limited to in-frame clones, with some not included. The DNA gave D and trimming, while V, J and clone size come from that table. The table lists 50,000 to 70,000 clones, 75% to 90% of them singletons. The length of the CDR3 is 16 residues. Per the germline V gene, CDR1 is SGHVS and CDR2 is FQNEAQ. J lost 3 bases, V lost 5 bases, and 9 bases had no gene match. This clone was seen a handful of times. What it binds is unknown.

The clonotype originates from a middle-aged woman in good health and CMV-seronegative. The sequenced sample was PBMCs. This chain joins TRBV7-8 and TRBJ2-3, with 9 bases identical to TRBD1. The CDR3 loop is CASSPSVGQGTDTQYF. CDR3 in DNA: TGTGCCAGCAGCCCTAGCGTAGGACAGGGGACAGATACGCAGTATTTT.